This entry features one T cell receptor beta chain sequence. This record comes from a study of cytomegalovirus exposure and HLA in healthy donors. The CDR3 extends over 15 amino acids. V shed 6 bases, J shed 1 base, and the junction held 10 bases outside the gene matches. The V gene's germline CDR1 is SGHDT and CDR2 YYEEEE. TCRdb keeps only in-frame clones here, not all; method: immunoSEQ multiplex PCR. The sample has 150,000 to 200,000 clones, around nine tenths seen once. The chain couples TRBV5-6 to TRBJ2-7, with 7 bases aligning to TRBD1. Sequencing used PBMCs. The source is a woman aged 30 to 39 in good health and CMV-seronegative. The CDR3 sequence is CASTVGTEISYEQYF. DNA for the CDR3: TGTGCCAGCACTGTAGGGACAGAGATTTCCTACGAGCAGTACTTC.